Reported below is one TCR beta chain. This CDR3 is 14 amino acids long. Germline V gene data show CDR1 as DFQATT and CDR2 as SNEGSKA (reference sequence). The V and J ends lost 3 bases and 0 bases respectively, with 11 bases between them. This record belongs to a study of T-cell memory formation after mild COVID-19. Each CDR3 protein is one row after TCRdb ran MiXCR on the 5' RACE reads. The sample yields roughly 180,000 distinct CDR3 sequences, about 18% seen once. The rearrangement joins TRBV20-1 to TRBJ1-1; D not resolved. The receptor comes from a man aged 18 to 30 who had mild COVID-19 (a few samples of this study predate the infection). Cell type and time point are not known. Sequences were obtained from PBMCs or a T cell subset sorted from them (not recorded which). CDR3 nucleotides: TGCAGTGCTAGTCTGAGGGAAATGAACACTGAAGCTTTCTTT. Amino acids: CSASLREMNTEAFF.